The subject of this entry is one T cell receptor beta chain. Its target is unknown. This record comes from a study of post-analysis software for immune sequencing data. Across the whole study: The courses of disease that were included comprised relapsing-remitting, secondary progressive and progressive-relapsing multiple sclerosis. Study-wide results and caveats: When compared against controls, multiple sclerosis patients showed significantly lower normalized Chao1 diversity. Under F measure analysis, samples from one preparation batch co-clustered strongly.

The authors incorporated unique molecular identifiers into the TCR beta cDNA libraries. The T cell input of roughly 0.95 to 10 million gave 400,000 to 500,000 cDNA molecules. TCRdb ran MiXCR on the PCR reads and lists one entry per CDR3 protein. The sample contains around 770,000 distinct CDR3 sequences, 46% of which appear only once. The clonotype originates from a girl aged 5-17 years with multiple sclerosis. Input material: blood.

Here the CDR3 reads CASSSTSWTGNTEAFF. CDR3 sequence (DNA): TGCGCCAGCAGCTCTACCTCCTGGACAGGGAACACTGAAGCTTTCTTT. The chain has TRBV5-1 and TRBJ1-1; TRBD1 agrees at 7 bases. Germline values: CDR1 SGHRS, CDR2 YFSETQ. The trim removed 3 bases at V and 1 base at J, leaving 9 bases unmatched. The CDR3 spans 16 residues.